The 17 T cell receptor beta chains reported below all come from one sample, sequenced in a study of beta chain features in type 1 diabetes. Reverse transcription of all isolated RNA meant that expressed TCRB transcripts were sequenced. Here immunoSEQ multiplex PCR was the method, and the copy in TCRdb shows in-frame clones only, minus some. The table lists over 650,000 clones, over 11% of them singletons. These receptors' targets are unknown. Study-wide results and caveats: For Type 1 diabetes patients, all four CD4+ subsets carried TCRB CDR3s that were moderately but significantly shorter.

Source material: naive CD4+ T cells from blood. All receptors derive from a man between 18 and 29 years old with type 1 diabetes.

A few counts support this clone. The rearrangement links TRBV2 to TRBJ2-2; D tentatively fits TRBD1 or TRBD2 (5 bases each). CDR1 is SNHLY and CDR2 is FYNNEI in the germline V gene. The length of the CDR3 is 15 residues. The V gene lost 4 bases and the J gene lost 5 bases, with 14 bases spanning the gap. CDR3 sequence: CASSGGRAGTGELFF. CDR3 DNA: TGTGCCAGCAGTGGGGGCAGGGCGGGTACCGGGGAGCTGTTTTTT. The entire variable domain, with the rest obtained from reference TRBV2 and TRBJ2-2, is as follows: EPEVTQTPSHQVTQMGQEVILRCVPISNHLYFYWYRQILGQKVEFLVSFYNNEISEKSEIFDDQFSVERPDGSNFTLKIRSTKLEDSAMYFCASSGGRAGTGELFFGEGSRLTVL.

CDR3 sequence: CASAGTSGSYEQYF. The CDR3 nucleotides read TGCGCCAGCGCCGGGACTAGCGGCTCCTACGAGCAGTACTTC. The chain combines TRBV5-1 with TRBJ2-7, with 11 bases that match TRBD2. J was trimmed by 0 bases and V by 7 bases; bases with no gene match: 3. CDR3 length: 14 residues. In germline, CDR1 is SGHRS, CDR2 YFSETQ.

This clone was picked up a small number of times. This same CDR3 is encoded by further DNA sequences in the sample. The chain is built from TRBV9 and TRBJ2-3; D remains unclear. Germline values: CDR1 SGDLS, CDR2 YYNGEE. The CDR3 is made up of 12 amino acids. The V gene lost 2 bases and the J gene lost 4 bases, with 5 bases spanning the gap. CDR3 residues: CASSVDADTQYF. The CDR3 DNA follows: TGTGCCAGCAGCGTGGACGCAGATACGCAGTATTTT.

V is TRBV7-9 and J is TRBJ2-5; D perhaps matches TRBD2 (7 bases). This CDR3 contains 13 residues. The V gene's germline CDR1 is SEHNR and CDR2 FQNEAQ (reference sequence). The V end lost 7 bases, the J end lost 5 bases, and 14 bases lay between the germline ends. The CDR3 sequence is CASNTGGRETQYF. The CDR3 DNA follows: TGTGCCAGCAATACGGGGGGCAGGGAGACCCAGTACTTC. Filled out from reference TRBV7-9 and TRBJ2-5, the complete variable domain reads DTGVSQNPRHKITKRGQNVTFRCDPISEHNRLYWYRQTLGQGPEFLTYFQNEAQLEKSRLLSDRFSAERPKGSFSTLEIQRTEQGDSAMYLCASNTGGRETQYFGPGTRLLVL.

A few counts support this clone. This chain connects TRBV18 to TRBJ2-5; 12 bases are shared with TRBD2. The length of the CDR3 is 16 residues. Germline loops: CDR1 KGHSH, CDR2 LQKENI. J gave up 4 bases and V 4 bases, and 7 bases lay outside the gene matches. The CDR3 sequence is CASSRGLAGIGETQYF. The CDR3 DNA reads as TGTGCCAGCTCACGCGGACTAGCGGGAATTGGAGAGACCCAGTACTTC.

This chain joins TRBV9 and TRBJ2-1; D could derive from TRBD1 or TRBD2 (6 bases each). The CDR3 runs to 18 residues. CDR1 and CDR2 from the germline V gene are SGDLS and YYNGEE. V lost 0 bases to trimming and J lost 5 bases, with 21 bases between them. The chain's CDR3 is CASSVGLGGGYTDNEQFF. Written as DNA, the CDR3 is TGTGCCAGCAGCGTAGGTTTGGGGGGCGGTTACACGGACAATGAGCAGTTCTTC.

The chain combines TRBV12-5 with TRBJ1-2; TRBD1 aligns across 7 bases. V dropped 5 bases and J dropped 6; count of bases not matched to a gene: 9. Germline-derived CDR1 and CDR2 are LGHNT and FRNRAP. The CDR3 spans 14 residues. The CDR3 bases are TGTGCTAGTGGTCCCCGGTTACAGGGGAATGGCTACACCTTC. This codes for CASGPRLQGNGYTF.

The chain has TRBV30 and TRBJ2-2; possible D gene TRBD1, 6 bases. Germline V gene lookup returns CDR1 GTSNPN and CDR2 SVGIG (reference sequence). The CDR3 covers 13 residues. The ends were cut back, 3 bases at V and 9 bases at J, with 14 bases in the middle. The CDR3 DNA sequence: TGTGCCTGGAGGGGGGCTCAGATCCGGGAGCTGTTTTTT. Translated, it gives CAWRGAQIRELFF.

V is TRBV5-1 and J is TRBJ2-2; 7 nucleotides align to TRBD2. Germline values: CDR1 SGHRS, CDR2 YFSETQ. The CDR3 covers 16 residues. J was trimmed by 6 bases and V by 1 base; bases with no gene match: 9. The CDR3 nucleotides read TGCGCCAGCAGCTTGACTGGGACTAACCGGGCCGGGGAGCTGTTTTTT. Translated, it gives CASSLTGTNRAGELFF. The whole variable domain, remainder taken from reference TRBV5-1 and TRBJ2-2, is KAGVTQTPRYLIKTRGQQVTLSCSPISGHRSVSWYQQTPGQGLQFLFEYFSETQRNKGNFPGRFSGRQFSNSRSEMNVSTLELGDSALYLCASSLTGTNRAGELFFGEGSRLTVL.

The sample holds a few counts of this clone. The chain couples TRBV7-3 to TRBJ2-3; 13 bases agree with TRBD2. Trimming at V came to 4 bases and at J to 4 bases, leaving 2 bases not matched to a gene. Germline CDR1 is SGHTA and CDR2 is FQGTGA. CDR3 length equals 15 residues. The CDR3 is CASSSGLAGSDTQYF. The CDR3 coding sequence is TGTGCCAGCAGCTCGGGACTAGCGGGGTCAGATACGCAGTATTTT.

This clone appeared a few times. The genes are TRBV5-4 and TRBJ2-5; tentative D call: TRBD2 (6 bases). This CDR3 region has 14 residues. V was cut by 0 bases and J by 5 bases, with 11 bases left in between. Germline V gives CDR1 SGHNT, CDR2 YYREEE (reference sequence). The CDR3 spells CASSLGPGEETQYF. In DNA, the CDR3 is TGTGCCAGCAGCTTGGGGCCGGGGGAGGAGACCCAGTACTTC.

The chain carries TRBV7-9 and TRBJ1-2; weak D call: TRBD1 (5 bases). Germline CDR1 is SEHNR and CDR2 is FQNEAQ (reference sequence). This CDR3 is built from 13 residues. Trimming shortened V by 1 base and J by 4 bases, and 7 bases separated the two germline ends. CDR3 protein: CASSLGGTYGYTF. CDR3 DNA: TGTGCCAGCAGCTTAGGAGGGACCTATGGCTACACCTTC.

This clone appeared a few times. The chain joins TRBV30 to TRBJ2-1; D uncertain. Trimming cost V 0 bases and J 9 bases, with 6 bases left between them. The CDR3 extends over 11 amino acids. Per germline, CDR1 GTSNPN and CDR2 SVGIG (reference sequence). The CDR3 is CAWSVVSEQFF. The CDR3 DNA is TGTGCCTGGAGTGTGGTCAGTGAGCAGTTCTTC.

The chain carries TRBV18 and TRBJ1-1; no clear D gene. Germline V gene sequence: CDR1 KGHSH, CDR2 LQKENI. There are 14 residues in the CDR3. The V gene lost 6 bases and the J gene lost 1 base, with 12 bases spanning the gap. In nucleotides, the CDR3 is TGTGCCAGCTCCCACCCTACTACGAACACTGAAGCTTTCTTT. This gives the protein CASSHPTTNTEAFF.

This clone turned up a few times. The chain couples TRBV6-1 to TRBJ2-4; 7 nucleotides line up with TRBD2. The CDR3 is 15 amino acids. V shed 3 bases, J shed 3 bases, and the junction held 5 bases outside the gene matches. Germline V lookup: CDR1 MNHNS, CDR2 SASEGT. For the CDR3, the DNA is TGTGCCAGCAGTGACCAATCGGGGGGCAAAAACATTCAGTACTTC. This encodes CASSDQSGGKNIQYF.

The rearrangement joins TRBV2 to TRBJ2-7; D may be TRBD2 (6 bases). Trimming took 4 bases from V and 0 from J, leaving 10 bases between them. The CDR3 length is 14 residues. Germline V gene data show CDR1 as SNHLY and CDR2 as FYNNEI. The CDR3 region has the DNA TGTGCCAGCAGTGCGCGGCGGGACTCCTACGAGCAGTACTTC. It codes for CASSARRDSYEQYF.

The chain couples TRBV28 to TRBJ1-5; 8 nucleotides align to TRBD1. CDR3 length: 15 amino acids. Germline V gives CDR1 MDHEN, CDR2 SYDVKM. Trimming cost V 6 bases and J 4 bases; bases outside gene matches: 8. CDR3 amino acids: CASSSGTGGNQPQHF. Here the CDR3 DNA reads TGTGCCAGCAGCAGCGGGACAGGAGGGAATCAGCCCCAGCATTTT.